This entry features one T cell receptor beta chain sequence. Its antigen is unknown. J lost 7 bases, V lost 1 base, and 6 bases had no gene match. The CDR3 is made up of 15 amino acids. CDR1 SGHTA and CDR2 FQGNSA come from the germline V gene. The sample is drawn from a study of T cells in localized non-small cell lung cancer. Study results and caveats: Longer overall survival was associated with a higher density of T cells in the blood. Turning up in adjacent lung were a median around 60 of the top 100 tumor clones. Clonality peaked in uninvolved adjacent lung rather than tumor.

Measured with immunoSEQ multiplex PCR; TCRdb has only the in-frame clones, and not every one. The sample contains 10,000 to 15,000 clones, more than 75% of which appear only once. The specimen was peripheral blood, collected before any cancer treatment. This chain uses TRBV7-2 with TRBJ2-1; the match to TRBD1 covers 8 bases. This TCR came from a male donor at least 60 years old with stage I squamous cell lung carcinoma. CDR3 DNA sequence: TGTGCCAGCAGCTTAGGGGGGACAGGTGGGAATGAGCAGTTCTTC. Protein sequence: CASSLGGTGGNEQFF.